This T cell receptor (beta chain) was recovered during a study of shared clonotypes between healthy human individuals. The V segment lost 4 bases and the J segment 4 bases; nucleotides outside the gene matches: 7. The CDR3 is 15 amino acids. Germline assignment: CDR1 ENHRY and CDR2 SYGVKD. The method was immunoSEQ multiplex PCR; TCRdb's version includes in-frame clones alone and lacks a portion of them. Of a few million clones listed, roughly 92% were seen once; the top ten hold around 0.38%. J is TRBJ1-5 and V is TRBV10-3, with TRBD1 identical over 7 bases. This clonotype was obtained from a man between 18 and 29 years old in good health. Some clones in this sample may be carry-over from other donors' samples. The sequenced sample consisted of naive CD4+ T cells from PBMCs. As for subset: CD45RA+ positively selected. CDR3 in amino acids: CAISAGQTSNQPQHF. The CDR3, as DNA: TGTGCCATCAGTGCGGGACAGACGAGTAATCAGCCCCAGCATTTT.